This entry concerns a single TCR beta chain. Its antigen is as yet unknown. Across several immunoSEQ plates, the genomic DNA of each subset was split evenly. Only in-frame clones appear in the TCRdb table, and some are missing; sequencing was by immunoSEQ multiplex PCR. The sample has some 1.5 million clones, 95% to 97% seen once. The entry originates in a study of shared clonotypes between healthy human individuals. General study findings and limits: Large sequencing depth failed to make sorted-subset sequencing complete, rarefaction showed. Non-shared clonotypes had lower generation probabilities than those shared by all four donors. About 5% was the fraction of naive CD4 clonotypes found shared across a handful of donors.

Trimming took off 4 bases at V and 2 bases at J, with 12 bases between the two ends. The CDR3 is made up of 14 amino acids. CDR1 is LNHDA, CDR2 SQIVND, per germline (reference sequence). The sample consisted of naive CD4+ T cells sorted from blood. Noted subset: CD45RA+ positively selected. This TCR derives from a man under 40 in good health. This chain connects TRBV19 to TRBJ2-7, with D unclear. Here the CDR3 DNA reads TGTGCCAGTAGTAGTATGGGTCCAGCCTACGAGCAGTACTTC. This sequence encodes CASSSMGPAYEQYF.